This T cell receptor (beta chain) stems from a study of blood T cell repertoires in COVID-19. Study details: The United States, Italy and Spain were the sources of the acute and convalescent COVID-19 samples. T cells, B-cell-depleted T cells, or PBMCs supplied cDNA or gDNA.

The CDR3 contains 15 residues. Germline CDR1 is MNHEY and CDR2 is SVGAGI. V shed 6 bases, J shed 10 bases, and the junction held 9 bases outside the gene matches. In the original workflow: Reference gene primer amplification gave nucleated cell count estimates. Sequencing was performed with immunoSEQ multiplex PCR; in TCRdb, only in-frame clones are kept and a portion is missing. Clone size and the V and J calls come from that table; the DNA yielded D and trimming. This sample carries 200,000 to 250,000 clones, 70% to 90% of them seen once, and the ten largest clones take about 5%. V gene TRBV6-5 combines with J gene TRBJ1-6; 10 bases are shared with TRBD1. This clonotype originated in a woman aged 40 to 50 with acute or convalescent COVID-19. The sample consisted of peripheral blood. Here the CDR3 DNA reads TGTGCCAGCAGGGACGAGGGGACAGGGGCCTCACCCCTCCACTTT. Translating it yields CASRDEGTGASPLHF.